The clone carrying this TCR beta chain appeared many times. The antigen is unknown. Each CDR3 protein is one row after TCRdb ran MiXCR on the 5' RACE reads. The data contain approximately 21,000 distinct CDR3 sequences, roughly 33% of them singletons. The CDR3 is made up of 17 amino acids. Study outcomes and limitations: Tumor Treg TCRs overlapped most with tumor naive CD4+ cells.

The origin of this receptor is a female donor with breast cancer. Sequences were obtained from tumor-infiltrating naive CD4+ T cells sorted from the breast tumor. As to subset: naive CD4+ T cells, CD4+CD45RA+CD25-. This rearrangement joins TRBV12-2 to TRBJ1-6; the DNA was not used to check the table's D call, TRBD1. TRBV12-2 has pseudogene status. CDR3 protein: CASRSRTGISYNSPLHF. CDR3 DNA: TGTGCAAGTCGCTCCAGGACAGGGATTTCCTATAATTCACCCCTCCACTTT.